This is a list of T cell receptor beta chains from one sample in a study of blood T cell repertoires in COVID-19. Here immunoSEQ multiplex PCR was the method, and the copy in TCRdb shows in-frame clones only, minus some. The sample includes approximately 120,000 clones, 70% to 80% of them seen just once. Sequencing used peripheral blood. These receptors came from a man aged 40-49 years with active or convalescent COVID-19. Both conserved end residues are part of each CDR3. Each record gives: J gene, V gene, D gene, CDR3 protein. D genes are given only for firm matches.

J: TRBJ2-1
V: TRBV6-5
D: TRBD1
CDR3: CASTPGDRAYNEQFF

J: TRBJ1-6
V: TRBV29-1
D: TRBD1
CDR3: CSVEERTGRDNSPLHF

J: TRBJ1-5
V: TRBV5-6
D: TRBD1
CDR3: CASSRDRGQPQHF

J: TRBJ1-6
V: TRBV5-6
D: NA
CDR3: CASTREPNNSPLHF

J: TRBJ2-7
V: TRBV21-1
D: NA
CDR3: CASSKGDKPNNYEQYF

J: TRBJ1-6
V: TRBV27
D: NA
CDR3: CASSFEGLSNSPLHF

J: TRBJ2-7
V: TRBV9
D: NA
CDR3: CASSVARDSPPVEQYF

J: TRBJ2-1
V: TRBV5-1
D: TRBD2
CDR3: CASSLPGGYNEQFF

J: TRBJ1-1
V: TRBV11-2
D: TRBD1
CDR3: CASSLYRGQSEAFF

J: TRBJ1-1
V: TRBV19
D: NA
CDR3: CASSIDGQGGGPEAFF

J: TRBJ2-2
V: TRBV11-1
D: NA
CDR3: CASGESEWNTGELFF

J: TRBJ2-2
V: TRBV29-1
D: NA
CDR3: CSVEGRMRQSVGTGELFF

J: TRBJ1-1
V: TRBV9
D: NA
CDR3: CASSADRMGTEAFF

J: TRBJ1-2
V: TRBV5-1
D: NA
CDR3: CASSLYRDGGYTF

J: TRBJ1-2
V: TRBV5-1
D: NA
CDR3: CASSLQAANYGYTF

J: TRBJ1-5
V: TRBV19
D: NA
CDR3: CASSIARLEQPQHF

J: TRBJ1-1
V: TRBV28
D: NA
CDR3: CASIPSIGRGSEAFF

J: TRBJ1-5
V: TRBV29-1
D: NA
CDR3: CSVLNLNEPQHF

J: TRBJ2-7
V: TRBV5-6
D: NA
CDR3: CASSLKGGFSNEQYF

J: TRBJ2-5
V: TRBV5-8
D: NA
CDR3: CASSLDRETQYF

J: TRBJ1-6
V: TRBV18
D: NA
CDR3: CASSLQGILNSPLHF

J: TRBJ1-4
V: TRBV29-1
D: NA
CDR3: CSVDTQGEDEKLFF

J: TRBJ1-2
V: TRBV20-1
D: NA
CDR3: CSATGDYGYTF

J: TRBJ1-6
V: TRBV28
D: NA
CDR3: CASSPSPSPLHF

J: TRBJ1-6
V: TRBV19
D: NA
CDR3: CASRGAGGNNSPLHF

J: TRBJ1-2
V: TRBV4-3
D: TRBD1
CDR3: CASSLDRGTGYTF

J: TRBJ2-2
V: TRBV28
D: NA
CDR3: CASSLPVSGELFF

J: TRBJ1-5
V: TRBV2
D: NA
CDR3: CASSEGVLENQPQHF

J: TRBJ1-2
V: TRBV4-2
D: NA
CDR3: CASSQEVADYGYTF

J: TRBJ1-6
V: TRBV15
D: TRBD1
CDR3: CATSSRQGFDNSPLHF

J: TRBJ1-3
V: TRBV19
D: NA
CDR3: CASRPDSSQSGNTIYF

J: TRBJ2-1
V: TRBV4-1
D: TRBD2
CDR3: CASSQESGGASYNEQFF

J: TRBJ1-5
V: TRBV12-5
D: NA
CDR3: CASGPDTLGGNQPQHF

J: TRBJ1-1
V: TRBV7-9
D: NA
CDR3: CASSLEAEGPEAFF

J: TRBJ1-3
V: TRBV9
D: NA
CDR3: CASSLGGGLAGNTIYF

J: TRBJ2-3
V: TRBV5-6
D: TRBD2
CDR3: CASSLGGRGPSTDTQYF

J: TRBJ1-1
V: TRBV12-3/TRBV12-4
D: NA
CDR3: CASSFPSVTEAFF